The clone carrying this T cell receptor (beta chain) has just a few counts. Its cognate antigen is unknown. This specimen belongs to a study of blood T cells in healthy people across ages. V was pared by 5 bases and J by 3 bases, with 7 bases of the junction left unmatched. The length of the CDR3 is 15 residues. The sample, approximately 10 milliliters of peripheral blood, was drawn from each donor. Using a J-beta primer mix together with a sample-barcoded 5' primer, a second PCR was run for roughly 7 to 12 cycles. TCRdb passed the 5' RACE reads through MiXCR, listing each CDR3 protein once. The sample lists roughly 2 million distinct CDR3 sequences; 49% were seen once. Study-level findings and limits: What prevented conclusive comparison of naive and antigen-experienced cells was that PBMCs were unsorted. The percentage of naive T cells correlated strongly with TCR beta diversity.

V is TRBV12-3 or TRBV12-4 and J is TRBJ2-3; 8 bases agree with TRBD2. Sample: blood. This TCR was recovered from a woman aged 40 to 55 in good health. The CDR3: CASSLPGGPTDTQYF. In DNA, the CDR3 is TGTGCCAGCAGTCTGCCGGGGGGGCCTACAGATACGCAGTATTTT.